The entry below describes one T cell receptor (beta chain). These data belong to a study of T cell responses to AZD1222 COVID-19 vaccine. This table comes from immunoSEQ multiplex PCR, and its TCRdb copy is limited to in-frame clones, with some not included. Of 130,000 to 150,000 clones in the sample, just over 90% were seen once. The ends were cut back, 4 bases at V and 7 bases at J, with 7 bases in the middle. CDR1 is SQVTM and CDR2 is ANQGSEA in the germline V gene. The CDR3 has 10 residues. This chain connects TRBV29-1 to TRBJ1-1; D perhaps matches TRBD1 (6 bases). The sequence derives from an adult in good health. Sequenced here: peripheral blood, sampled on day 0 of AZD1222 vaccination. The CDR3 reads CSVGDIEAFF. Here the CDR3 DNA reads TGCAGCGTTGGGGACATTGAAGCTTTCTTT.